This T cell receptor (beta chain) was obtained from a study of a mutant IDH1 vaccine in newly diagnosed glioma. In the study overall: Commencement of vaccination occurred 4-6 weeks following radiotherapy alone, or concurrently with temozolomide cycles. Study observations and caveats: Overall, 93.3% of patients had vaccine-induced immune responses.

With regard to this clone: The antigen is unknown.

In germline, CDR1 is SGHRS, CDR2 YFSETQ. V lost 6 bases to trimming and J lost 8 bases; unmatched junction nucleotides: 10. This CDR3 has 14 residues. Specified time point: week 35, safety follow-up. Topical imiquimod accompanied each vaccine dose, which consisted of 300 ug of mutant IDH1 20-mer peptide. The protocol was immunoSEQ multiplex PCR, while the TCRdb copy is restricted to in-frame clones and leaves out a portion. The data hold roughly 68,000 clones, with under 85% observed a single time. This chain connects TRBV5-1 to TRBJ2-7, with TRBD1 identical over 11 bases. The sequence was obtained from a man in his fifties or sixties with glioma. The material was PBMCs, obtained from a glioma patient whose treatment included an IDH1 peptide vaccine. The CDR3 nucleotides are TGCGCCAGCACCCTCCCCGGGACAGGGGGGCAGCAGTACTTC. Protein sequence: CASTLPGTGGQQYF.